The entry below describes one TCR beta chain. Its antigen is not known. The data were obtained in a study of graft-versus-host responses after intestinal transplantation. Study results and caveats: Early HvG declines after transplant were associated with peak circulating GvH clone levels.

Data came from immunoSEQ multiplex PCR; TCRdb stores just in-frame clones and leaves some out. The table lists about 92,000 clones, 80% to 85% of them singletons. V was clipped by 4 bases and J by 3 bases, with 7 bases between them. Germline CDR1 is GTSNPN and CDR2 is SVGIG (reference sequence). The CDR3 length is 11 residues. The source is a human donor who received an intestinal transplant. The rearrangement links TRBV30 to TRBJ2-7; D gene unclear. The material sequenced was unstimulated CD8+ T cells sorted from spleen or lymph node cells, taken before intestinal transplant. As DNA, the CDR3 is TGTGCCTGGACGGATGGCTACGAGCAGTACTTC. This gives the protein CAWTDGYEQYF.